The present T cell receptor (beta chain) was sequenced within a study of T-cell reconstitution after alpha-beta-depleted transplantation in children. Study conclusions and caveats: The authors attributed T-cell counts and diversity one year after transplant mostly to newly produced T cells. Surviving recipient T cells and thymic progenitors underlay high day-60 TCRbeta diversity in some patients. About two months after transplant, alpha-beta T cells reportedly came from several hundred expanded graft clones.

It was with unique molecular identifiers that the TCRbeta library was prepared. TCRdb called the PCR reads again in MiXCR, with one record for every CDR3 protein. This sample has 330,000 or so distinct CDR3 sequences, with over 9% found just once. Worth noting for this clonotype: Its antigen is unidentified.

V was pared by 0 bases and J by 0 bases, with 11 bases between. This CDR3 comprises 17 residues. Germline assignment: CDR1 SGHAT and CDR2 FQNNGV. J is TRBJ1-4 and V is TRBV11-2; possibly TRBD1 for D (6 bases). The source material was PBMCs, sampled before TCRalphabeta/CD19-depleted stem cell transplant. The receptor was derived from a boy under three years old with acute myeloid leukemia, due to receive a stem cell transplant. The CDR3 bases are TGTGCCAGCAGCTTAGAAGGGACAACCGCAACTAATGAAAAACTGTTTTTT. Its protein is CASSLEGTTATNEKLFF.